This entry describes one T cell receptor (beta chain). V lost 3 bases and J lost 6; bases outside the gene matches: 5. Per the germline V gene, CDR1 is WSHSY and CDR2 is SAAADI. This CDR3 spans 15 amino acids. Clones were read by immunoSEQ multiplex PCR, and TCRdb kept only the in-frame ones, dropping some. Of about 23,000 clones detected, nearly 85% appear once; the ten largest clones hold roughly 8.6%. The data belong to a study of OX40 agonist ivuxolimab in advanced cancers. This chain uses TRBV10-2 with TRBJ1-4, with 9 bases fitting TRBD1. This sequence was found in an adult with an advanced solid tumor such as melanoma, head and neck, liver or kidney cancer. The sequencing used CD4+ or CD8+ T cells sorted from blood, collected in a trial of the OX40 agonist ivuxolimab. Here the CDR3 reads CASSEGTGFDEKLFF. Here the CDR3 DNA reads TGCGCCAGCAGTGAAGGGACAGGGTTCGATGAAAAACTGTTTTTT.